Listed below are T cell receptor beta chains from one sample, sequenced in a study of T-cell reconstitution after alpha-beta-depleted transplantation in children. TCRdb re-derived calls from the PCR reads in MiXCR, one entry per CDR3 protein. The sample gives 200,000 to 250,000 distinct CDR3 sequences, 8% to 10% of which show up once; around 6% is in the top ten. The sequences come from PBMCs from the stem cell graft donor, collected from the stem cell graft. The receptor set was obtained from a human donor who donated a stem cell graft to a child with acute lymphoblastic leukemia. Both conserved end residues are part of each CDR3. For some rows the clone size is stated as once, few or many, or as a class when expanded; others skip it.

V gene,clone size,J gene,CDR3 protein
TRBV20-1,many,TRBJ1-1,CSSNLQGNTEAFF
TRBV20-1,NA,TRBJ2-3,CSARRGDPTDTQYF
TRBV5-1,many,TRBJ1-2,CASSDGQPSLPFF
TRBV5-1,NA,TRBJ1-4,CASSTFTAGGEKLFF
TRBV11-2,NA,TRBJ1-2,CASSTDRNNYGYTF
TRBV4-1,once,TRBJ1-1,CASSKGGLDTEAFF
TRBV27,NA,TRBJ1-5,CASSLLSTGGRSNQPQHF
TRBV6-2/TRBV6-3,NA,TRBJ2-1,CASSPVTSGVGSYNEQFF
TRBV7-2,few,TRBJ2-3,CASSFYGGGASDTQYF
TRBV3-1,NA,TRBJ2-5,CASSQVRSSGEGETQYF
TRBV27,many,TRBJ1-2,CASRQTVDYGYTF
TRBV27,many,TRBJ2-4,CASGLNIQYF
TRBV19,few,TRBJ2-2,CASSIVGRNTGELFF
TRBV9,many,TRBJ2-7,CASSVGEYSEQYF
TRBV27,many,TRBJ2-7,CATGEFYYEQYF
TRBV24-1,NA,TRBJ2-3,CATSDDRGQFNTQYF
TRBV29-1,many,TRBJ2-3,CSVRVTADTQYF
TRBV6-2/TRBV6-3,NA,TRBJ1-2,CASSYVQSGYTF
TRBV20-1,many,TRBJ1-6,CSARVTGGLNSPLHF
TRBV5-1,NA,TRBJ2-1,CASSGGLVPEQFF
TRBV7-9,NA,TRBJ1-1,CASSLGSAEAFF
TRBV15,NA,TRBJ1-6,CATSRDPDYNSPLHF
TRBV5-6,once,TRBJ2-2,CARSPGTANTGELFF
TRBV7-2,many,TRBJ2-3,CASSLGLAGGRDTQYF
TRBV14,many,TRBJ1-1,CASTPQQNTEAFF